The 6 T cell receptor beta chains given below trace back to one sample, sequenced in a study of blood T cell repertoires in COVID-19. Generated by immunoSEQ multiplex PCR, the TCRdb table keeps only in-frame clones and is missing some. Here the sample spans fewer than 200,000 clones, roughly four fifths being singletons. Sequencing used peripheral blood. The receptors stem from a woman older than 75 with COVID-19, enrolled during active disease.

The gene calls are TRBV6-1 and TRBJ2-1; TRBD1 matches at 10 bases. The CDR3 is 15 amino acids. From germline, CDR1 is MNHNS and CDR2 SASEGT. The junction had 4 bases not matched to a gene; V was cut back by 2 bases and J by 6 bases. The CDR3 DNA reads TGTGCCAGCAGTGAACCGGGACAGGGGCTCAATGAGCAGTTCTTC. It specifies CASSEPGQGLNEQFF.

This chain links TRBV5-1 with TRBJ1-2; 12 bases agree with TRBD1. CDR3 length: 15 residues. Trimming cost V 4 bases and J 6 bases; bases outside gene matches: 7. Germline V gene lookup returns CDR1 SGHRS and CDR2 YFSETQ. The CDR3 here is CASSRGQGASDGYTF. DNA of the CDR3: TGCGCCAGCAGCCGGGGACAGGGGGCGTCGGATGGCTACACCTTC. The variable domain in full, completed from reference TRBV5-1 and TRBJ1-2, reads KAGVTQTPRYLIKTRGQQVTLSCSPISGHRSVSWYQQTPGQGLQFLFEYFSETQRNKGNFPGRFSGRQFSNSRSEMNVSTLELGDSALYLCASSRGQGASDGYTFGSGTRLTVV.

The J gene is TRBJ2-7, the V gene TRBV9; 8 bases are shared with TRBD2. J gave up 5 bases and V 4 bases, and 5 bases lay outside the gene matches. Germline V gene lookup returns CDR1 SGDLS and CDR2 YYNGEE. There are 13 residues in the CDR3. Written as DNA, the CDR3 is TGTGCCAGCAGCCCGGGACTAGTAAACGAGCAGTACTTC. Translating gives CASSPGLVNEQYF.

This rearrangement joins TRBV28 to TRBJ2-3; D perhaps matches TRBD2 (6 bases). CDR3 length: 14 residues. V lost 3 bases to trimming and J lost 4 bases, with 11 bases between them. Germline V gene sequence: CDR1 MDHEN, CDR2 SYDVKM. CDR3 amino acids: CASSLLREADTQYF. The CDR3 nucleotides read TGTGCCAGCAGTTTGTTAAGGGAGGCAGATACGCAGTATTTT.

The genes are TRBV4-1 and TRBJ2-1; weak D call: TRBD1 (6 bases). V lost 4 bases and J 2 bases, leaving 15 bases between the germline ends. The CDR3 runs to 16 residues. CDR1 is MGHRA, CDR2 YSYEKL, per germline. The CDR3 reads CASSLEDSYTYNEQFF. In DNA form, the CDR3 reads TGCGCCAGCAGCCTCGAGGACAGCTATACCTACAATGAGCAGTTCTTC.

This sequence joins TRBV27 and TRBJ1-1; TRBD1 aligns across 7 bases. The CDR3 is made up of 13 amino acids. V lost 4 bases to trimming and J lost 6 bases; unmatched junction nucleotides: 5. Germline V gene sequence: CDR1 MNHEY, CDR2 SMNVEV (reference sequence). The CDR3 DNA is TGTGCCAGCAGTTCAACAGGGGTCCCTGAAGCTTTCTTT. This gives the protein CASSSTGVPEAFF.